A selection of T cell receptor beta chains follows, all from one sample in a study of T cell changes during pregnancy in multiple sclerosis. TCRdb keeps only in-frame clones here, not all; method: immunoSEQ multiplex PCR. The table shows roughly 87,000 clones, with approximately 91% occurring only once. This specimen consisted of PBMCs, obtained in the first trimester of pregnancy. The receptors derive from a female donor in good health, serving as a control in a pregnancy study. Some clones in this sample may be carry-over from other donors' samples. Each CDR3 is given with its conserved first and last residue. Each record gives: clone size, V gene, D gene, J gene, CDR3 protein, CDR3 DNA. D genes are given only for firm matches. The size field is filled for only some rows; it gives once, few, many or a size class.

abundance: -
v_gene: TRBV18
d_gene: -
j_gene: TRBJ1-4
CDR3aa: CASSPPGSGRNEKLFF
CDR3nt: TGTGCCAGCTCACCACCTGGTTCAGGGCGAAATGAAAAACTGTTTTTT

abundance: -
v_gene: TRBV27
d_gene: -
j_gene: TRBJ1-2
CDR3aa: CASSSGLSGGLGGYTF
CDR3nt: TGTGCCAGCAGTTCCGGGCTCTCCGGGGGGCTGGGTGGCTACACCTTC

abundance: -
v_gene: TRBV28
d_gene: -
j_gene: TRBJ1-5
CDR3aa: CASSLWQGNQPQHF
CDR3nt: TGTGCCAGCAGTTTATGGCAGGGGAATCAGCCCCAGCATTTT

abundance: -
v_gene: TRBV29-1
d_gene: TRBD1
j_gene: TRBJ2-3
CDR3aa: CSATGGIADTQYF
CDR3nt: TGCAGCGCTACAGGGGGTATCGCAGATACGCAGTATTTT

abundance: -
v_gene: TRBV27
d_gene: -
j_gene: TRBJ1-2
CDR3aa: CASTSRGSPTLLYGYTF
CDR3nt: TGTGCCAGCACCTCGAGAGGGAGCCCGACCTTACTCTATGGCTACACCTTC

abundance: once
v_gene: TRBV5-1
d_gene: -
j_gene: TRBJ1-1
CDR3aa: CASSLSIQVNTEAFF
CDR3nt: TGCGCCAGCAGCTTATCTATCCAGGTGAACACTGAAGCTTTCTTT

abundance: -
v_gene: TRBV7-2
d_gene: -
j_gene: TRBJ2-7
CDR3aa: CASSPLPGTSYEQYF
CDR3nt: TGTGCCAGCAGCCCCCTTCCCGGGACATCCTACGAGCAGTACTTC

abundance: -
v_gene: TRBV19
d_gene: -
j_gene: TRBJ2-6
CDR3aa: CASSTLGRVDSGANVLTF
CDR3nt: TGTGCCAGTAGTACCCTGGGCAGGGTCGATTCGGGGGCCAACGTCCTGACTTTC

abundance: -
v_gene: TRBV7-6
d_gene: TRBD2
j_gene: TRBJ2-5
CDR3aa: CASSLEVAGPQETQYF
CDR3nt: TGTGCCAGCAGCTTAGAGGTAGCGGGCCCACAAGAGACCCAGTACTTC

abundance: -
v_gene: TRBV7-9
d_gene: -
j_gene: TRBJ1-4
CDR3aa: CASSPVTTNEKLFF
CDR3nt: TGTGCCAGCAGTCCGGTGACAACTAATGAAAAACTGTTTTTT

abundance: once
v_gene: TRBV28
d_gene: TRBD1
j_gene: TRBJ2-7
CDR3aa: CASNANGQGASYEQYF
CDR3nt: TGTGCCAGCAACGCAAACGGACAGGGGGCTTCCTACGAGCAGTACTTC

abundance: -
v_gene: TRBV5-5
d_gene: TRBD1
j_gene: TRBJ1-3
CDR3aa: CASSYQTGEGNTIYF
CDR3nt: TGTGCCAGCAGCTACCAGACAGGGGAAGGAAACACCATATATTTT

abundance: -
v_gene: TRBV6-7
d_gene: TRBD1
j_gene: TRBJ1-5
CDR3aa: CASSYSIGQGIGQPQHF
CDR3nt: TGTGCCAGCAGTTACTCGATCGGACAGGGGATCGGTCAGCCCCAGCATTTT

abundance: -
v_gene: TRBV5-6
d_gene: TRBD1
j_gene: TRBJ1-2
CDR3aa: CASSSGTGFHGYTF
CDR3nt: TGTGCCAGCAGCTCCGGGACAGGGTTCCATGGCTACACCTTC

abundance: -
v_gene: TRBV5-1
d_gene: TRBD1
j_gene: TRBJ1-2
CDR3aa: CASSWGDRVGGYTF
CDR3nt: TGCGCCAGCAGCTGGGGCGACAGGGTTGGTGGCTACACCTTC

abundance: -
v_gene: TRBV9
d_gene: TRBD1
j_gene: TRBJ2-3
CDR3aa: CASSATQGAADTQYF
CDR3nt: TGTGCCAGCAGCGCCACACAGGGGGCTGCGGATACGCAGTATTTT

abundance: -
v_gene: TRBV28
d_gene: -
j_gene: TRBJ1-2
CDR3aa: CASSQRHHNYGYTF
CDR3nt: TGTGCCAGCAGCCAAAGACACCATAACTATGGCTACACCTTC

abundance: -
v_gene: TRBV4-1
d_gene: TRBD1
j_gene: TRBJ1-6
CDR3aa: CASSRPGQSNSPLHF
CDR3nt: TGCGCCAGCAGCCGACCGGGACAGAGTAATTCACCCCTCCACTTT

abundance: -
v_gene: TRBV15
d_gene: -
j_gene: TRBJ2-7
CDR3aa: CATSRSRDYEQYF
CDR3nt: TGTGCCACCAGCAGATCCAGGGACTACGAGCAGTACTTC

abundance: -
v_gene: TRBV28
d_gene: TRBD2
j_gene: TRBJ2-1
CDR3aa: CASRKGLATYNEQFF
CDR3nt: TGTGCCAGCAGGAAAGGACTAGCGACCTACAATGAGCAGTTCTTC

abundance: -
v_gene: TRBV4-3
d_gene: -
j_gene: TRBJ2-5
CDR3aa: CASSQTQGETQYF
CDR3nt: TGCGCCAGTAGCCAAACACAGGGAGAGACCCAGTACTTC

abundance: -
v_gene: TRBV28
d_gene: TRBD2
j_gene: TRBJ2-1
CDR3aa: CASSMIGTSVYNEQFF
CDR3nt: TGTGCCAGCAGTATGATAGGGACTAGCGTTTACAATGAGCAGTTCTTC

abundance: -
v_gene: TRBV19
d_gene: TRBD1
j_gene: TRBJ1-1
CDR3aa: CASMGQPNTEAFF
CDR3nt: TGTGCCAGCATGGGACAGCCGAACACTGAAGCTTTCTTT

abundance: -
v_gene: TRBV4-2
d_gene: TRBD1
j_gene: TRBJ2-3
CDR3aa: CASSHPPRDRGGDTQYF
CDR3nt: TGTGCCAGCAGCCATCCACCCCGGGACAGGGGGGGAGATACGCAGTATTTT

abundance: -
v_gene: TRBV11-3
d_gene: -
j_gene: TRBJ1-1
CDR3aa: CASSLHGGSDTEAFF
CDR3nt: TGTGCCAGCAGCTTGCATGGGGGCAGTGACACTGAAGCTTTCTTT